This T cell receptor (beta chain) is from a study of early T cells in non-severe SARS-CoV-2 infection. Background on the study: Bulk RNA from unsorted whole blood was sequenced; chains were unpaired.

Unique molecular identifiers were added to individual cDNA molecules. MiXCR was run by TCRdb on the 5' RACE reads, yielding one entry per CDR3 protein. The profile shows 120,000 or so distinct CDR3 sequences, roughly an eighth of them singletons. On this clonotype itself: The antigen is undetermined.

Study results and caveats: Anti-spike CD8 specificities were favored by VDJdb matching, whose results missed private and CD4 specificities.

Looked up from germline, CDR1 is SGHRS and CDR2 is YFSETQ. This CDR3 has 17 residues. The V gene end was trimmed by 4 bases and the J gene end by 4 bases; junction bases not matched to a gene: 10. This TCR was sampled from an adult who was a healthcare worker with PCR-confirmed SARS-CoV-2 infection or an uninfected control (not recorded which). The V call is TRBV5-1, the J call TRBJ2-2; 10 bases are shared with TRBD1. The material was whole blood, obtained at baseline. The CDR3 coding sequence is TGCGCCAGCAGCGATCCGGGACAGGGGTTCGGCACCGGGGAGCTGTTTTTT. Its protein product is CASSDPGQGFGTGELFF.